The T cell receptor (beta chain) under discussion was sequenced for a study of blood T cell repertoires in COVID-19. For the study at large: The study drew acute and convalescent COVID-19 samples from the United States, Italy and Spain. In each case, the material was cDNA or gDNA derived from T cells, B-cell-depleted T cells, or PBMCs.

Methods used by the authors: Amplification of reference gene primers provided the estimated nucleated cell counts. Libraries were prepared by immunoSEQ multiplex PCR; TCRdb keeps only in-frame clonotypes and omits some of them. V and J calls and clone size are those listed in that table; D and trimming were worked out from the DNA. The sample includes some 73,000 clones, around nine tenths of them seen just once. This CDR3 region has 19 residues. V gave up 3 bases and J gave up 4 bases; unmatched junction bases: 11. Germline V gives CDR1 LNHDA, CDR2 SQIVND (reference sequence). The receptor comes from a woman aged 60-70 years with acute or convalescent COVID-19. The sequenced sample consisted of peripheral blood. This sequence joins TRBV19 and TRBJ2-2; 13 nucleotides line up with TRBD2. CDR3: CASSIYGTSGAGSTGELFF. For the CDR3, the DNA is TGTGCCAGTAGTATTTATGGGACTAGCGGGGCCGGGAGCACCGGGGAGCTGTTTTTT.